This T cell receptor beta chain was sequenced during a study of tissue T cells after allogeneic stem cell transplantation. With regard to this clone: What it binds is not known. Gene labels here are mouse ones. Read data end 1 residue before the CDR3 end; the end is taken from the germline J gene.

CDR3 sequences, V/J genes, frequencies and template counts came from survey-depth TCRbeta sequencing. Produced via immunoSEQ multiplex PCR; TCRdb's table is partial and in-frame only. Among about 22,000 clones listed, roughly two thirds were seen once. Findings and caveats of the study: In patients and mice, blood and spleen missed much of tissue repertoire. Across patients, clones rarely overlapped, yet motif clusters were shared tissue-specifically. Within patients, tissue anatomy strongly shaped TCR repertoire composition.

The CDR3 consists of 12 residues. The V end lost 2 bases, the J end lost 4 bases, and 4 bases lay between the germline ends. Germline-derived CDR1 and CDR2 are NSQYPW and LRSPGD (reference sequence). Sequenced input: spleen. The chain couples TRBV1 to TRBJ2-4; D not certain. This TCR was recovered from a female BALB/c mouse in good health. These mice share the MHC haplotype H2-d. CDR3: CTCSALENTLYF. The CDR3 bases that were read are TGCACCTGCAGTGCATTGGAAAACACCTTGTAC. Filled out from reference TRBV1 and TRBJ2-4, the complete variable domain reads VTLLEQNPRWRLVPRGQAVNLRCILKNSQYPWMSWYQQDLQKQLQWLFTLRSPGDKEVKSLPGADYLATRVTDTELRLQVANMSQGRTLYCTCSALENTLYFGAGTRLSVL.